The rows below give T cell receptor beta chains drawn from one sample of a study of graft-versus-host responses after intestinal transplantation. TCRdb keeps only in-frame clones here, not all; method: immunoSEQ multiplex PCR. Of 40,000 or so clones listed, just over 90% are singletons. Sequencing used PBMCs, obtained 734 days after intestinal transplantation. Receptors were obtained from a human patient who received an intestinal transplant, so some T cells may come from the graft donor. The CDR3 runs from the conserved cysteine through the conserved F or W. Each record gives: V gene, D gene, clone size, J gene, CDR3 DNA, CDR3 protein. D genes are given only for firm matches. Clone size appears in some rows only: once, few, many, or a class for an expanded clone.

V: TRBV7-9
D: -
size: -
J: TRBJ1-1
DNA: TGTGCCAGCAGCTCCCGGGCCGGAATGAACACTGAAGCTTTCTTT
CDR3: CASSSRAGMNTEAFF

V: TRBV6-5
D: -
size: -
J: TRBJ1-1
DNA: TGTGCCAGCAGTGAAGTGGAGAACACTGAAGCTTTCTTT
CDR3: CASSEVENTEAFF

V: TRBV18
D: TRBD1
size: -
J: TRBJ1-1
DNA: TGTGCCAGCTCATCAGACAGGGCAACTGAAGCTTTCTTT
CDR3: CASSSDRATEAFF

V: TRBV5-1
D: -
size: -
J: TRBJ2-2
DNA: TGCGCCAGCAGCTTGGCAGTCCGCTCGAACACCGGGGAGCTGTTTTTT
CDR3: CASSLAVRSNTGELFF

V: TRBV6-5
D: -
size: -
J: TRBJ1-4
DNA: TGTGCCAGCAGTCTGGACAGCGGGGATGAAAAACTGTTTTTT
CDR3: CASSLDSGDEKLFF

V: TRBV11-2
D: TRBD2
size: -
J: TRBJ2-7
DNA: TGTGCCAGCAGCCAAGGCCGGGGGGTGTCCTACGAGCAGTACTTC
CDR3: CASSQGRGVSYEQYF

V: TRBV19
D: TRBD2
size: -
J: TRBJ2-1
DNA: TGTGCCAGTAGTCCCAACCACCCCGGGGGGGATATCAATGAGCAGTTCTTC
CDR3: CASSPNHPGGDINEQFF

V: TRBV7-6
D: TRBD2
size: -
J: TRBJ2-7
DNA: TGTGCCAGCAGCTTAGAGCGGGGGCGCTTAAACGAGCAGTACTTC
CDR3: CASSLERGRLNEQYF

V: TRBV28
D: -
size: -
J: TRBJ2-1
DNA: TGTGCCAGCAGTTTCTTGAATGAGCAGTTCTTC
CDR3: CASSFLNEQFF

V: TRBV5-6
D: -
size: -
J: TRBJ2-7
DNA: TGTGCCAGCAGCCTGCCGGATCTCTACGAGCAGTACTTC
CDR3: CASSLPDLYEQYF

V: TRBV2
D: -
size: -
J: TRBJ2-1
DNA: TGTGCCAGCAGTGAAGCGCGGAGCTCCTACAATGAGCAGTTCTTC
CDR3: CASSEARSSYNEQFF

V: TRBV25-1
D: -
size: -
J: TRBJ1-5
DNA: TGTGCCAGCAGTGCCCCCTGGTCGGGGCAGCCCCAGCATTTT
CDR3: CASSAPWSGQPQHF

V: TRBV15
D: -
size: -
J: TRBJ1-3
DNA: TGTGCCACCAGCAGAGAGCAGGGAAACACCATATATTTT
CDR3: CATSREQGNTIYF

V: TRBV30
D: TRBD2
size: -
J: TRBJ2-7
DNA: TGTGCCTGGAGTGGGTTAGCGGGAGGGTTTTCACTAACCGAGCAGTACTTC
CDR3: CAWSGLAGGFSLTEQYF

V: TRBV15
D: TRBD2
size: -
J: TRBJ2-2
DNA: TGTGCCACCAGCAGGAGGGAGGGGCCCGGGGAGCTGTTTTTT
CDR3: CATSRREGPGELFF

V: TRBV15
D: -
size: -
J: TRBJ2-5
DNA: TGTGCCACCAGCAGAGATCATCCAGGTGTGGAGACCCAGTACTTC
CDR3: CATSRDHPGVETQYF

V: TRBV19
D: -
size: -
J: TRBJ2-5
DNA: TGTGCCAGTAGTATAGGTCAGGGCAAGGAGACCCAGTACTTC
CDR3: CASSIGQGKETQYF

V: TRBV29-1
D: -
size: -
J: TRBJ2-1
DNA: TGCAGCGTTGAAGATATAGGAAGCTCCTACAATGAGCAGTTCTTC
CDR3: CSVEDIGSSYNEQFF

V: TRBV2
D: TRBD2
size: -
J: TRBJ2-5
DNA: TGTGCCAGCAGTGACCCGACTAGCGGGGCGAAGACCCAGTACTTC
CDR3: CASSDPTSGAKTQYF

V: TRBV19
D: -
size: -
J: TRBJ1-1
DNA: TGTGCCAGTAGTATAGGGATATCCACTGAAGCTTTCTTT
CDR3: CASSIGISTEAFF

V: TRBV4-3
D: -
size: -
J: TRBJ2-7
DNA: TGCGCCAGCAGCCAAGGATCCGAGCAGTACTTC
CDR3: CASSQGSEQYF

V: TRBV27
D: -
size: few
J: TRBJ1-2
DNA: TGTGCCAGCAGTCACGGGGGCTATGGCTACACCTTC
CDR3: CASSHGGYGYTF

V: TRBV19
D: TRBD2
size: once
J: TRBJ2-7
DNA: TGTGCCAGTAGTCCACCAGCGGGGCCCTACGAGCAGTACTTC
CDR3: CASSPPAGPYEQYF

V: TRBV9
D: -
size: -
J: TRBJ2-1
DNA: TGTGCCAGCAGCGTAGGTACAGGCAATGAGCAGTTCTTC
CDR3: CASSVGTGNEQFF